A selection of T cell receptor beta chains follows, all from one sample in a study of blood T cell repertoires in COVID-19. This table comes from immunoSEQ multiplex PCR, and its TCRdb copy is limited to in-frame clones, with some not included. The sample includes 200,000 to 250,000 clones, 82% of them seen just once. The sequencing input was peripheral blood. Every receptor here comes from a woman of 80 years or more with acute or convalescent COVID-19. The conserved cysteine and the conserved F or W are not part of the CDR3 here. D genes are given only for firm matches. Not every row has a clone size; where given, it reads once, few, many or a size class.

j_gene,v_gene,d_gene,abundance,CDR3aa
TRBJ1-2,TRBV5-6,.,.,ASSLEYSNYGYT
TRBJ2-1,TRBV10-3,.,once,AISEPGGRNEQF
TRBJ1-2,TRBV2,.,.,ASSTQENYGYT
TRBJ1-2,TRBV21-1,.,.,ASSTKDRVGTYGYT
TRBJ2-7,TRBV7-2,.,.,ASSYNPSYEQY
TRBJ1-5,TRBV29-1,TRBD1,.,SVRGQGSNQPQH
TRBJ2-4,TRBV12-5,.,.,ASGLVRYAEPENIQY
TRBJ1-1,TRBV19,.,.,ASSIKAGELNTEAF
TRBJ1-1,TRBV29-1,TRBD1,once,SVEGPDSQGSMNTEAF
TRBJ2-2,TRBV14,.,once,ASSQRQNTGELF
TRBJ1-3,TRBV28,.,once,ASRSGRASGNTIY
TRBJ1-5,TRBV5-4,TRBD1,few,ASSSKAGGAGQPQH
TRBJ2-6,TRBV27,TRBD1,.,ASCPYLGQSGSGANVLT
TRBJ2-1,TRBV7-8,TRBD2,.,ASSASGTRNNEQF
TRBJ1-2,TRBV10-3,TRBD1,.,AISESGGQGTGGYT
TRBJ2-2,TRBV12-3/TRBV12-4,.,.,ASSRKRTGELF
TRBJ2-3,TRBV24-1,.,.,ATERQVIDTQY
TRBJ1-1,TRBV27,TRBD1,.,ASSLSYGTGLNTEAF
TRBJ2-3,TRBV2,TRBD1,.,ASSAFDRGSADTQY
TRBJ1-1,TRBV7-2,.,.,ASSLFPDSEAF
TRBJ2-7,TRBV7-9,TRBD1,.,ASSLQQGVGEQY
TRBJ2-3,TRBV5-4,TRBD2,.,ASSTGGPATDTQY
TRBJ1-2,TRBV3-1/TRBV3-2,.,few,ASSRLYGYT
TRBJ1-1,TRBV6-5,.,.,ASRPGQSNTEAF
TRBJ1-3,TRBV7-2,.,.,ASSLDYSGNTIY
TRBJ2-3,TRBV7-3,TRBD2,few,ASSISGTSGTDTQY
TRBJ1-6,TRBV2,.,.,ASSEAYRAGNSPLH
TRBJ2-2,TRBV7-7,TRBD1,.,ASSQQGTGPTGELF
TRBJ1-2,TRBV6-5,.,.,ASRIGVNYGYT
TRBJ1-2,TRBV25-1,TRBD1,.,ATSGQSQLGYT
TRBJ2-7,TRBV3-1/TRBV3-2,TRBD2,few,ASSPERGYSYEQY
TRBJ1-1,TRBV7-9,TRBD1,.,ASREQGVRNTEAF
TRBJ2-3,TRBV30,TRBD2,.,AWTLGSGGADTQY
TRBJ2-1,TRBV24-1,.,once,ATSLGSYNEQF
TRBJ1-1,TRBV2,.,once,ATSGRGNTEAF
TRBJ2-7,TRBV6-1,.,few,ASSESSARATYEQY
TRBJ2-7,TRBV5-1,.,.,ASSQGSSYEQY
TRBJ2-2,TRBV4-1,.,.,ASSQDPQTNTGELF
TRBJ2-7,TRBV9,.,.,ASSVDWSLLYEQY
TRBJ1-1,TRBV5-6,.,.,ASSFRGLNTEAF